These 3 T cell receptor beta chains share one sample of origin, sequenced in a study of blood T cell repertoires in COVID-19. The table came from immunoSEQ multiplex PCR; TCRdb's copy has only in-frame clones and leaves some out. Of approximately 100,000 clones in the sample, roughly 92% were seen once. Sequencing used peripheral blood. These TCRs come from a man in his 70s with acute or convalescent COVID-19.

V is TRBV5-4 and J is TRBJ2-1; unclear D gene. Germline-derived CDR1 and CDR2 are SGHNT and YYREEE (reference sequence). Trimming pared 0 bases from V and 2 bases from J, leaving 9 bases between. This CDR3 comprises 15 residues. The CDR3 loop is CASSLGAWAYNEQFF. CDR3 DNA sequence: TGTGCCAGCAGCTTGGGGGCTTGGGCCTACAATGAGCAGTTCTTC.

The V and J genes are TRBV23-1 and TRBJ1-5, with a weak D call TRBD1 (6 bases). TRBV23-1 has ORF status, its function being uncertain. The CDR3 covers 16 residues. The V and J ends lost 1 base and 6 bases respectively, with 16 bases between them. The CDR3 DNA reads TGCGCCAGCAGTCAATGCTACAGGGCGCGAGCTCAGCCCCAGCATTTT. This encodes CASSQCYRARAQPQHF.

DNA of the CDR3: TGTGCCAGTAGTACCCGGGACACCAAGCCCCTCCACTTT. Translating it yields CASSTRDTKPLHF. The chain combines TRBV19 with TRBJ1-6; a possible D gene is TRBD1 (6 bases). There are 13 residues in the CDR3. V lost 4 bases and J 13 bases, leaving 14 bases between the germline ends. Germline V gene lookup returns CDR1 LNHDA and CDR2 SQIVND (reference sequence).